Each of the 21 T cell receptor beta chains below was sequenced from the same sample in a study of blood T cell repertoires in COVID-19. TCRdb keeps only in-frame clones here, not all; method: immunoSEQ multiplex PCR. The table records fewer than 150,000 clones, 70% to 85% of them present only once. What was sequenced was peripheral blood. Every receptor here comes from a woman older than 75 in a cohort sampled during active or convalescent COVID-19.

V usage is TRBV5-1 and J usage is TRBJ2-3; 7 bases match TRBD1. V was pared by 3 bases and J by 2 bases, with 12 bases of the junction left unmatched. Germline V gives CDR1 SGHRS, CDR2 YFSETQ. The CDR3 extends over 17 amino acids. CDR3: CASSSSRGQELTDTQYF. The CDR3 DNA follows: TGCGCCAGCAGCTCAAGCCGCGGACAGGAGCTCACAGATACGCAGTATTTT.

The gene calls are TRBV7-6 and TRBJ1-1; D remains ambiguous. The CDR3 consists of 13 residues. The germline V gene encodes CDR1 SGHVS and CDR2 FNYEAQ. Deletions cut 5 bases from V and 0 bases from J, with 7 bases between. In DNA form, the CDR3 reads TGTGCCAGCAGCCCGATAGTGAACACTGAAGCTTTCTTT. Amino acid sequence: CASSPIVNTEAFF.

The chain carries TRBV10-3 and TRBJ1-2; possible D gene TRBD1, 5 bases. V was trimmed by 11 bases and J by 0 bases, leaving 16 bases between them. Germline values: CDR1 ENHRY, CDR2 SYGVKD. The CDR3 runs 14 residues. The CDR3, as DNA: TGTGCCTCTAAAGACGGACAAGCTAACTATGGCTACACCTTC. Protein: CASKDGQANYGYTF.

The rearrangement uses TRBV7-2 and TRBJ1-3, with 7 bases matching TRBD1. J lost 1 base, V lost 5 bases, and 5 bases had no gene match. CDR3 length: 15 residues. CDR1 and CDR2 from the germline V gene are SGHTA and FQGNSA. CDR3 nucleotides: TGTGCCAGCAGCGAAGGCAGGGGGTCTGGAAACACCATATATTTT. This codes for CASSEGRGSGNTIYF. Looking up the rest from reference TRBV7-2 and TRBJ1-3 gives the full variable domain: GAGVSQSPSNKVTEKGKDVELRCDPISGHTALYWYRQSLGQGLEFLIYFQGNSAPDKSGLPSDRFSAERTGGSVSTLTIQRTQQEDSAVYLCASSEGRGSGNTIYFGEGSWLTVV.

V gene TRBV4-2 combines with J gene TRBJ1-3; 9 bases align to TRBD1. The length of the CDR3 is 15 residues. Germline assignment: CDR1 LGHNA and CDR2 YNFKEQ. V lost 3 bases to trimming and J lost 7 bases; unmatched junction nucleotides: 7. CDR3 DNA sequence: TGTGCCAGCAGCCATACCGGGACAGGGCGTAACACCATATATTTT. Translating it yields CASSHTGTGRNTIYF.

The chain links TRBV7-9 to TRBJ2-3; 9 bases are a match to TRBD2. The CDR3 runs to 15 residues. V shed 5 bases, J shed 4 bases, and the junction held 7 bases outside the gene matches. Germline CDR1 and CDR2: SEHNR and FQNEAQ (reference sequence). The CDR3 region has the DNA TGTGCCAGCAGCATTACGGGACTAGCATCAGATACGCAGTATTTT. This sequence encodes CASSITGLASDTQYF.

This clone was counted between two and nine times. The chain recombines TRBV6-2 or TRBV6-3 with TRBJ2-5; D perhaps matches TRBD1 (5 bases). The ends were cut back, 2 bases at V and 5 bases at J, with 18 bases in the middle. This CDR3 contains 16 residues. Germline V gene lookup returns CDR1 MNHEY and CDR2 SVGEGT. The CDR3 protein is CASSYHDSRNRETQYF. The CDR3 DNA reads as TGTGCCAGCAGTTACCACGATTCTAGAAACAGGGAGACCCAGTACTTC.

The genes are TRBV20-1 and TRBJ2-3; unclear D gene. This CDR3 spans 11 amino acids. V was cut by 4 bases and J by 2 bases, with 4 bases left in between. Germline values: CDR1 DFQATT, CDR2 SNEGSKA (reference sequence). The CDR3 sequence: CSATFTDTQYF. CDR3 in DNA: TGCAGTGCTACATTCACAGATACGCAGTATTTT.

This chain links TRBV6-2 or TRBV6-3 with TRBJ2-5, with 7 bases matching TRBD2. Per the germline V gene, CDR1 is MNHEY and CDR2 is SVGEGT. The V and J ends lost 5 bases and 2 bases, in that order; junction bases with no gene match: 2. The CDR3 runs 13 residues. Here the CDR3 reads CASSRTRQETQYF. CDR3 coding DNA: TGTGCCAGCAGTAGGACTAGACAAGAGACCCAGTACTTC.

The V gene is TRBV6-6, the J gene TRBJ2-1; 9 positions match TRBD1. Germline CDR1 MNHNY, CDR2 SVGAGI (reference sequence). J was trimmed by 6 bases and V by 4 bases; bases with no gene match: 7. The CDR3 has 15 residues. CDR3 DNA sequence: TGTGCCAGCAGTTTCGGGACAGGGAATAGCAATGAGCAGTTCTTC. Translation gives CASSFGTGNSNEQFF.

The chain links TRBV18 to TRBJ2-3, with 8 bases fitting TRBD1. The CDR3 runs 15 residues. Per the germline V gene, CDR1 is KGHSH and CDR2 is LQKENI. Trimming removed 5 bases from V and 4 bases from J; junction bases left unmatched: 8. The CDR3 loop is CASSSQSTGADTQYF. The CDR3 nucleotides are TGTGCCAGCTCATCACAGTCGACAGGGGCAGATACGCAGTATTTT.

V and J are TRBV6-5 and TRBJ1-1; D not resolved. Germline CDR1 is MNHEY and CDR2 is SVGAGI. CDR3 length: 13 residues. V shed 6 bases and J shed 7 bases, with 15 bases lying between them. The CDR3: CASSHTATIEAFF. CDR3 nucleotides: TGTGCCAGCAGCCACACCGCCACGATTGAAGCTTTCTTT.

The chain employs TRBV5-5 and TRBJ2-1; 8 nucleotides align to TRBD1. CDR1 SGHKS and CDR2 YYEKEE come from the germline V gene (reference sequence). V lost 0 bases to trimming and J lost 0 bases; unmatched junction nucleotides: 2. CDR3 length: 16 residues. CDR3 nucleotides: TGTGCCAGCAGCTTGGGGCAGGGGGCCTCCTACAATGAGCAGTTCTTC. This gives the protein CASSLGQGASYNEQFF.

The rearrangement joins TRBV5-4 to TRBJ2-1, with D possibly being TRBD1 (6 bases). Deletions cut 4 bases from V and 6 bases from J, with 14 bases between. The CDR3 length is 14 residues. Germline V CDR1 and CDR2: SGHNT, YYREEE (reference sequence). Here the CDR3 reads CASSTGQFSNEQFF. The CDR3 nucleotides are TGTGCCAGCAGCACCGGACAGTTTAGCAATGAGCAGTTCTTC.

This clone was seen more than once but under ten times. This rearrangement joins TRBV24-1 to TRBJ1-5; TRBD1 aligns across 9 bases. This CDR3 is 17 amino acids long. V was clipped by 3 bases and J by 1 base; unmatched bases: 6. Germline loops: CDR1 KGHDR, CDR2 SFDVKD. CDR3 DNA: TGTGCCACCAGTGATCCTAGGACAGGGGAAAGCAATCAGCCCCAGCATTTT. It encodes CATSDPRTGESNQPQHF.

The CDR3 DNA is TGTGCCAGCAGTCCCCCGTCACAGGGGGCGCATGGCTACACCTTC. It specifies CASSPPSQGAHGYTF. The chain joins TRBV6-5 to TRBJ1-2; 9 bases agree with TRBD1. The CDR3 runs 15 residues. V lost 5 bases and J lost 6; bases outside the gene matches: 10. Germline assignment: CDR1 MNHEY and CDR2 SVGAGI.

The genes are TRBV12-3 or TRBV12-4 and TRBJ1-1; 8 nucleotides agree with TRBD1. This CDR3 region has 13 residues. V lost 4 bases, J lost 7 bases, and 5 bases stayed unmatched. This CDR3 reads CASSSGTGYEAFF. CDR3 in DNA: TGTGCCAGCAGTTCCGGGACAGGATATGAAGCTTTCTTT.

The genes are TRBV4-2 and TRBJ1-3; D gene unclear. The V gene lost 8 bases and the J gene lost 1 base, with 9 bases spanning the gap. The CDR3 is made up of 13 amino acids. Per the germline V gene, CDR1 is LGHNA and CDR2 is YNFKEQ. CDR3 sequence reads: CASRRQSGNTIYF. The CDR3 nucleotides are TGTGCCAGCCGCCGACAATCTGGAAACACCATATATTTT.

The rearrangement uses TRBV28 and TRBJ1-6, with 7 bases aligning to TRBD1. The germline CDR1 and CDR2 sequences are MDHEN and SYDVKM. The CDR3 totals 16 residues. V dropped 4 bases and J dropped 10; count of bases not matched to a gene: 13. This CDR3 is CASSSFRTGVRSPLHF. The DNA of the CDR3 is TGTGCCAGCAGTTCCTTCCGGACAGGTGTGAGATCACCCCTCCACTTT.

CDR3 region: CASSLDWGSTDTQYF. The CDR3 nucleotides read TGTGCCAGCAGCTTGGATTGGGGCAGCACAGATACGCAGTATTTT. This chain uses TRBV5-6 with TRBJ2-3; D may be TRBD1 (5 bases). The CDR3 consists of 15 residues. Between the trimmed V and J ends, which lost 0 bases and 0 bases, there was a span of 8 bases. CDR1 SGHDT and CDR2 YYEEEE come from the germline V gene.

This rearrangement joins TRBV2 to TRBJ1-2; D unresolved. V shed 3 bases and J shed 4 bases, with 18 bases lying between them. In germline, CDR1 is SNHLY, CDR2 FYNNEI. The CDR3 spans 16 residues. The CDR3 DNA follows: TGTGCCAGCAGTGAGAGTCCGGGGATTATTGGCTATGGCTACACCTTC. Its protein product is CASSESPGIIGYGYTF.